These T cell receptor beta chains were read from a single sample in a study of CD8+CD57+ T cells in acquired aplastic anemia. TCRdb re-called the reads through MiXCR, storing one row per CDR3 protein. Of approximately 98,000 distinct CDR3 sequences listed, 51% are singletons. The sample consisted of sorted CD4+, CD8+, or CD8+CD57+ T cells (not recorded which) from PBMCs. These receptors originate from a human donor in good health, serving as a control. CDR3s include the opening cysteine and the closing phenylalanine or tryptophan. The order of the fields is CDR3 DNA, CDR3 protein, clone size, J gene, V gene, D gene. The D gene is left open where the match is weak. Part of the rows lack a size; the others show once, few, many or a class for expanded clones.

CDR3nt: TGTGCCAGCAGTCTTGGGACAGCCAACTATGGCTACACCTTC
CDR3aa: CASSLGTANYGYTF
abundance: many
j_gene: TRBJ1-2
v_gene: TRBV9
d_gene: TRBD1

CDR3nt: TGCAGTGCTAGAGCCCCTAGCGGGGGCTCCTACAATGAGCAGTTCTTC
CDR3aa: CSARAPSGGSYNEQFF
abundance: NA
j_gene: TRBJ2-1
v_gene: TRBV20-1
d_gene: TRBD2

CDR3nt: TGTGCCAGCAGTGGGTCGGCCGGAGCTAATTCACCCCTCCACTTT
CDR3aa: CASSGSAGANSPLHF
abundance: few
j_gene: TRBJ1-6
v_gene: TRBV2
d_gene: NA

CDR3nt: TGCAGCGTGCCCGACAGGGGGCGAGACTATGGCTACACCTTC
CDR3aa: CSVPDRGRDYGYTF
abundance: few
j_gene: TRBJ1-2
v_gene: TRBV29-1
d_gene: TRBD1

CDR3nt: TGTGCCAGCAGTTTCAGCAGACTGTATAGCAATCAGCCCCAGCATTTT
CDR3aa: CASSFSRLYSNQPQHF
abundance: NA
j_gene: TRBJ1-5
v_gene: TRBV12-3/TRBV12-4
d_gene: NA

CDR3nt: TGTGCCAGCGGGACACGGGACTTCCAAGAGACCCAGTACTTC
CDR3aa: CASGTRDFQETQYF
abundance: NA
j_gene: TRBJ2-5
v_gene: TRBV7-2
d_gene: NA

CDR3nt: TGTGCCAGCAGCCCCAAAGTCGGGGGAAGCACAGATACGCAGTATTTT
CDR3aa: CASSPKVGGSTDTQYF
abundance: many
j_gene: TRBJ2-3
v_gene: TRBV7-3
d_gene: NA

CDR3nt: TGTGCCAGCAGCTCCCCCGGGACTAGTGATGAGACCCAGTACTTC
CDR3aa: CASSSPGTSDETQYF
abundance: NA
j_gene: TRBJ2-5
v_gene: TRBV5-4
d_gene: TRBD2

CDR3nt: TGTGCCAGCAGTTTGGGGGGGGGCTATGGCTACACCTTC
CDR3aa: CASSLGGGYGYTF
abundance: many
j_gene: TRBJ1-2
v_gene: TRBV25-1
d_gene: NA

CDR3nt: TGTGCCACCAAGGGGGGAGGACAGGTTACCTACGAGCAGTACTTC
CDR3aa: CATKGGGQVTYEQYF
abundance: NA
j_gene: TRBJ2-7
v_gene: TRBV10-3
d_gene: NA

CDR3nt: TGTGCCAGCAGTGAAGCAGGATACGAGCAGTACTTC
CDR3aa: CASSEAGYEQYF
abundance: NA
j_gene: TRBJ2-7
v_gene: TRBV2
d_gene: NA

CDR3nt: TGTGCCACCAGTGAGGGGGTTCGGGAGACCCAGTACTTC
CDR3aa: CATSEGVRETQYF
abundance: NA
j_gene: TRBJ2-5
v_gene: TRBV2
d_gene: NA

CDR3nt: TGTGCCACCAGTGATCGAGACAGGGAGGAGGGTGGCTACACCTTC
CDR3aa: CATSDRDREEGGYTF
abundance: NA
j_gene: TRBJ1-2
v_gene: TRBV24-1
d_gene: TRBD1

CDR3nt: TGCGCCAGCAGTGGGCCAGAAGGTGGAAACACCTTC
CDR3aa: CASSGPEGGNTF
abundance: NA
j_gene: TRBJ1-2
v_gene: TRBV10-2
d_gene: NA

CDR3nt: TGTGCCAGCAGCGTTGACGGCTCCTACGAGTGGTACTTC
CDR3aa: CASSVDGSYEWYF
abundance: once
j_gene: TRBJ2-7
v_gene: TRBV9
d_gene: NA

CDR3nt: TGTGCCAGTAGTGCGCAGGGCAGGGGTGGGGTCACTGAAGCTTTCTTT
CDR3aa: CASSAQGRGGVTEAFF
abundance: NA
j_gene: TRBJ1-1
v_gene: TRBV19
d_gene: NA

CDR3nt: TGTGCCAGCAGGAGCTGGCAGGTGAACACTGAAGCTTTCTTT
CDR3aa: CASRSWQVNTEAFF
abundance: many
j_gene: TRBJ1-1
v_gene: TRBV12-3/TRBV12-4
d_gene: NA

CDR3nt: TGCGCCGCAAGCCTAACAGGGGGCAATAGCAATCAGCCCCAGCATTTT
CDR3aa: CAASLTGGNSNQPQHF
abundance: NA
j_gene: TRBJ1-5
v_gene: TRBV10-2
d_gene: TRBD1

CDR3nt: TGTGCCAGCAGTGAAATCGGGACGGTTGAAGAGACCCAGTACTTC
CDR3aa: CASSEIGTVEETQYF
abundance: many
j_gene: TRBJ2-5
v_gene: TRBV6-1
d_gene: NA

CDR3nt: TGTGCCACCAGCCACCCATCCGGGCGTAACTATGGCTACACCTTC
CDR3aa: CATSHPSGRNYGYTF
abundance: NA
j_gene: TRBJ1-2
v_gene: TRBV15
d_gene: NA

CDR3nt: TGTGCCAGCATAGAGGGCACTGAAGCTTTCTTT
CDR3aa: CASIEGTEAFF
abundance: NA
j_gene: TRBJ1-1
v_gene: TRBV25-1
d_gene: NA

CDR3nt: TGTGCCAGCAGCTTATCCGGGACAGGGGCGGACGAGCAGTACTTC
CDR3aa: CASSLSGTGADEQYF
abundance: many
j_gene: TRBJ2-7
v_gene: TRBV11-3
d_gene: TRBD1

CDR3nt: TGTGCCAGCAGTTATGGGGGGATAGGTCAGCCCCAGCATTTT
CDR3aa: CASSYGGIGQPQHF
abundance: many
j_gene: TRBJ1-5
v_gene: TRBV6-2/TRBV6-3
d_gene: NA

CDR3nt: TGTGCCAGCAGCTTGTGGGGACAGGGGAGGCCTGAAGCTTTCTTT
CDR3aa: CASSLWGQGRPEAFF
abundance: many
j_gene: TRBJ1-1
v_gene: TRBV5-4
d_gene: TRBD1

CDR3nt: TGTGCCAGTAGTTCGTGGACAGGGATAAACACTGAAGCTTTCTTT
CDR3aa: CASSSWTGINTEAFF
abundance: NA
j_gene: TRBJ1-1
v_gene: TRBV19
d_gene: TRBD1

CDR3nt: TGTGCCAGCAGTTTTTTCCTCGGGGAGCTGTTTTTT
CDR3aa: CASSFFLGELFF
abundance: NA
j_gene: TRBJ2-2
v_gene: TRBV2
d_gene: NA

CDR3nt: TGTGCCAAGAATATCCCCAATAGCAATCAGCCCCAGCATTTT
CDR3aa: CAKNIPNSNQPQHF
abundance: many
j_gene: TRBJ1-5
v_gene: TRBV15
d_gene: NA

CDR3nt: TGCGCCAGCAGTGATTGGGGAGACACCGGGGAGCTGTTTTTT
CDR3aa: CASSDWGDTGELFF
abundance: many
j_gene: TRBJ2-2
v_gene: TRBV10-2
d_gene: NA

CDR3nt: TGTGCCAGCAGCCCCCAATGGACAGATACGCAGTATTTT
CDR3aa: CASSPQWTDTQYF
abundance: many
j_gene: TRBJ2-3
v_gene: TRBV7-6
d_gene: NA

CDR3nt: TGTACCAGCAGCTTAGCTCCAAACACCGGGGAGCTGTTCTTT
CDR3aa: CTSSLAPNTGELFF
abundance: NA
j_gene: TRBJ2-2
v_gene: TRBV7-7
d_gene: NA

CDR3nt: TGTGCCAGCAGTTACAATATCCGGGACCCCCGGGGGGGAGACATTCAGTACTTC
CDR3aa: CASSYNIRDPRGGDIQYF
abundance: NA
j_gene: TRBJ2-4
v_gene: TRBV6-2/TRBV6-3
d_gene: TRBD2

CDR3nt: TGTGCCACCAGTGATCCCGGGACAGGGACCCTCCGCGAGCAGTACTTC
CDR3aa: CATSDPGTGTLREQYF
abundance: once
j_gene: TRBJ2-7
v_gene: TRBV24-1
d_gene: TRBD1

CDR3nt: TGCAGCGTTGAAGAAGACAGAAATCAGCCCCAGCATTTT
CDR3aa: CSVEEDRNQPQHF
abundance: NA
j_gene: TRBJ1-5
v_gene: TRBV29-1
d_gene: NA

CDR3nt: TGTGCCAGCAGCCGAGGTCCGGGGGCGCTTCAAGAGACCCAGTACTTC
CDR3aa: CASSRGPGALQETQYF
abundance: NA
j_gene: TRBJ2-5
v_gene: TRBV25-1
d_gene: NA

CDR3nt: TGCAGCGTTGGGCGAAGCGGGACAGGGGCCTACGAGCAGTACTTC
CDR3aa: CSVGRSGTGAYEQYF
abundance: few
j_gene: TRBJ2-7
v_gene: TRBV29-1
d_gene: TRBD1

CDR3nt: TGTGCCAGCAGCTTAACCGTTATTGAGCAGTTCTTC
CDR3aa: CASSLTVIEQFF
abundance: many
j_gene: TRBJ2-1
v_gene: TRBV7-2
d_gene: NA

CDR3nt: TGTGCCAGCAGCTTAGATGGCGGGCCCTCCTACGAGCAGTACTTC
CDR3aa: CASSLDGGPSYEQYF
abundance: NA
j_gene: TRBJ2-7
v_gene: TRBV11-2
d_gene: NA

CDR3nt: TGCGCCAGCAGCCAAGAGCTCAGACTTAGGAATGGCTACACCTTC
CDR3aa: CASSQELRLRNGYTF
abundance: many
j_gene: TRBJ1-2
v_gene: TRBV4-3
d_gene: NA

CDR3nt: TGTGCCACCGGGACGGTAACAGGCGAGACCCAGTACTTC
CDR3aa: CATGTVTGETQYF
abundance: NA
j_gene: TRBJ2-5
v_gene: TRBV2
d_gene: NA

CDR3nt: TGTGCCACCAGTGATCCTACAGGGGGCATCAATGAGCAGTTCTTC
CDR3aa: CATSDPTGGINEQFF
abundance: NA
j_gene: TRBJ2-1
v_gene: TRBV24-1
d_gene: TRBD1

CDR3nt: TGTGCCAGCAGCTTAGACCCGGGACAGGGGCGGCAAGAGACCCAGTACTTC
CDR3aa: CASSLDPGQGRQETQYF
abundance: NA
j_gene: TRBJ2-5
v_gene: TRBV7-6
d_gene: TRBD1

CDR3nt: TGTGCCAGCAGTGAATCGGGGGAACAGGGGGAAGCTTTCTTT
CDR3aa: CASSESGEQGEAFF
abundance: few
j_gene: TRBJ1-1
v_gene: TRBV6-1
d_gene: TRBD1

CDR3nt: TGTGCCAGCAGAGATACAGGGGGCAGCGGGGAGACCCAGTACTTC
CDR3aa: CASRDTGGSGETQYF
abundance: NA
j_gene: TRBJ2-5
v_gene: TRBV2
d_gene: TRBD1

CDR3nt: TGCAGCGTTGCCCACGGGACTTCGTACGAGCAGTACTTC
CDR3aa: CSVAHGTSYEQYF
abundance: medium-sized
j_gene: TRBJ2-7
v_gene: TRBV29-1
d_gene: NA

CDR3nt: TGCAGCGTTGAGGGACAGGGGACAGGAGAGACCCAGTACTTC
CDR3aa: CSVEGQGTGETQYF
abundance: NA
j_gene: TRBJ2-5
v_gene: TRBV29-1
d_gene: TRBD1

CDR3nt: TGTGCCACCAGCAGAGATCGGGGGCGCCATACGCAGTATTTT
CDR3aa: CATSRDRGRHTQYF
abundance: NA
j_gene: TRBJ2-3
v_gene: TRBV15
d_gene: NA

CDR3nt: TGTGCCAGCAGCGAGATTAGCGGGACACGGGATACGCAGTATTTT
CDR3aa: CASSEISGTRDTQYF
abundance: once
j_gene: TRBJ2-3
v_gene: TRBV9
d_gene: TRBD2

CDR3nt: TGCGCCAGCAGCCAAGATATCTCTTCCGGGACTGAAGCTTTCTTT
CDR3aa: CASSQDISSGTEAFF
abundance: NA
j_gene: TRBJ1-1
v_gene: TRBV4-3
d_gene: NA

CDR3nt: TGCGGCGTCGAGACCGGGACAGGGTACCACGAGCAGTACTTC
CDR3aa: CGVETGTGYHEQYF
abundance: NA
j_gene: TRBJ2-7
v_gene: TRBV29-1
d_gene: TRBD1

CDR3nt: TGTGCCAGCAGCACCTGGACTAGCGGGGGGGGTAGCACAGATACGCAGTATTTT
CDR3aa: CASSTWTSGGGSTDTQYF
abundance: many
j_gene: TRBJ2-3
v_gene: TRBV13
d_gene: TRBD2

CDR3nt: TGTGCCAGCAGCGAGGGAGGGCACGAGCAGTACTTC
CDR3aa: CASSEGGHEQYF
abundance: NA
j_gene: TRBJ2-7
v_gene: TRBV7-2
d_gene: TRBD2

CDR3nt: TGTGCCATCAGTGGGGGGTACGAGCAGTACTTC
CDR3aa: CAISGGYEQYF
abundance: medium-sized
j_gene: TRBJ2-7
v_gene: TRBV10-3
d_gene: NA

CDR3nt: TGTGCCAGCAGTGTATGGGGGGAGCTGTTTTTT
CDR3aa: CASSVWGELFF
abundance: NA
j_gene: TRBJ2-2
v_gene: TRBV2
d_gene: NA

CDR3nt: TGTGCCAGCAGCTCGGACAGGGATTATTACGAGCAGTACTTC
CDR3aa: CASSSDRDYYEQYF
abundance: NA
j_gene: TRBJ2-7
v_gene: TRBV9
d_gene: TRBD1